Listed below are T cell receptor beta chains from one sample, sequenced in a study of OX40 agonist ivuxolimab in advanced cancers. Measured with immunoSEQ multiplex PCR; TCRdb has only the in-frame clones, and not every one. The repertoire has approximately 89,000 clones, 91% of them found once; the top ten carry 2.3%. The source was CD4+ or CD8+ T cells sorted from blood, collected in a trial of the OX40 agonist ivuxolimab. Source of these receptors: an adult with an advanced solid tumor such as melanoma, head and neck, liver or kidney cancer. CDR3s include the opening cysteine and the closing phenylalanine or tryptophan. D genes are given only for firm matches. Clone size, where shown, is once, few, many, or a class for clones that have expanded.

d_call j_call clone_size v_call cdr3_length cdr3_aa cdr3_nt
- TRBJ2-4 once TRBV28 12 CASGTRQNIQYF TGTGCCAGCGGGACCCGACAAAACATTCAGTACTTC
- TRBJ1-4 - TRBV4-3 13 CASSQGDSEKLFF TGCGCCAGCAGCCAAGGAGACAGCGAAAAACTGTTTTTT
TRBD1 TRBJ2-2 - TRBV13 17 CASSLRKDRGLSGELFF TGTGCCAGCAGCTTGAGAAAGGACAGGGGGCTTTCCGGGGAGCTGTTTTTT
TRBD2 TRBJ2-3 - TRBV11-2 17 CASSLEGSGSYGDTQYF TGTGCCAGCAGCTTAGAGGGTAGCGGGAGTTATGGAGATACGCAGTATTTT
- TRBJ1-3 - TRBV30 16 CAWSVRGRVSGNTIYF TGTGCCTGGAGTGTGCGCGGACGAGTCTCTGGAAACACCATATATTTT
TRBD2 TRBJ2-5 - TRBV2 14 CASTGAGGGETQYF TGTGCCAGCACCGGGGCGGGAGGGGGTGAGACCCAGTACTTC
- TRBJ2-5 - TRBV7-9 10 CASSRGTQYF TGTGCCAGCAGCCGGGGGACCCAGTACTTC
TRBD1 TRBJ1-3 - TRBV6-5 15 CASRGGQVSGNTIYF TGTGCCAGCAGGGGGGGACAGGTCTCTGGAAACACCATATATTTT
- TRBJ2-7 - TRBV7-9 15 CASPISPPYSYEQYF TGTGCCAGCCCCATCTCCCCCCCCTACTCCTACGAGCAGTACTTC
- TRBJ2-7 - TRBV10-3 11 CAISQTGEQYF TGTGCCATCAGCCAGACCGGCGAGCAGTACTTC
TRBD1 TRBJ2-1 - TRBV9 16 CASSGGGTGAYNEQFF TGTGCCAGCAGCGGCGGAGGGACAGGGGCCTACAATGAGCAGTTCTTC
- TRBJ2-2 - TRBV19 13 CASTEGVPGELFF TGTGCCAGTACCGAGGGGGTACCCGGGGAGCTGTTTTTT
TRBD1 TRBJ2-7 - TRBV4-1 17 CASSQAPGTAASYEQYF TGCGCCAGCAGCCAGGCCCCCGGGACAGCCGCGTCCTACGAGCAGTACTTC
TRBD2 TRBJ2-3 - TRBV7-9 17 CASSFGALAGVLDTQYF TGTGCCAGCAGCTTTGGGGCACTAGCGGGAGTTTTAGATACGCAGTATTTT
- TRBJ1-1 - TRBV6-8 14 CASSWVTGKAEAFF TGTGCCAGCAGCTGGGTTACAGGGAAGGCTGAAGCTTTCTTT
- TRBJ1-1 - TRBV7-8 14 CASNGGGRVTEAFF TGTGCCAGCAACGGCGGGGGGCGGGTGACTGAAGCTTTCTTT
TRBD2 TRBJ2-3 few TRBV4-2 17 CASSQDWPSGSSDTQYF TGTGCCAGCAGCCAAGATTGGCCTAGCGGGAGTTCAGATACGCAGTATTTT
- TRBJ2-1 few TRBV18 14 CASSPPGPGSEQFF TGTGCCAGCTCACCACCGGGCCCGGGGAGTGAGCAGTTCTTC
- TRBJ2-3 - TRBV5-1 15 CASSFGGRSTDTQYF TGCGCCAGCAGCTTCGGGGGACGGTCCACAGATACGCAGTATTTT
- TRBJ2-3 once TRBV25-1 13 CASSDYSTDTQYF TGTGCCAGCAGTGATTATAGCACAGATACGCAGTATTTT
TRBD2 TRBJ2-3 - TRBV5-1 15 CASSLVAGEADTQYF TGCGCCAGCAGCTTGGTAGCGGGAGAGGCAGATACGCAGTATTTT
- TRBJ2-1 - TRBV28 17 CASSFWARGNVGNEQFF TGTGCCAGCAGTTTTTGGGCCCGGGGAAACGTGGGTAATGAGCAGTTCTTC
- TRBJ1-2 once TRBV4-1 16 CASSQGGGGPPLGYTF TGCGCCAGCAGCCAAGGGGGTGGAGGGCCGCCCCTTGGCTACACCTTC
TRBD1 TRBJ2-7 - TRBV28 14 CASSSGQGRYEQYF TGTGCCAGCAGTTCGGGACAGGGTAGGTACGAGCAGTACTTC
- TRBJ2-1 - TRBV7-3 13 CASSAPGSREQFF TGTGCCAGCAGTGCCCCCGGGAGCCGAGAGCAGTTCTTC
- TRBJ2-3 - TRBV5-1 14 CASSLGVYPDTQYF TGCGCCAGCAGCTTGGGGGTGTACCCAGATACGCAGTATTTT
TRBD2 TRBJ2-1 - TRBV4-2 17 CASSQAPSGREYNEQFF TGTGCCAGCAGCCAAGCCCCTAGCGGGAGAGAGTACAATGAGCAGTTCTTC
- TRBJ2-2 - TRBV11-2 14 CASSLGLFPGELFF TGTGCCAGCAGCTTAGGATTATTCCCCGGGGAGCTGTTTTTT
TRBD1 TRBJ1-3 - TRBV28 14 CASSQGVPRNTIYF TGTGCCAGCAGCCAGGGGGTTCCAAGAAACACCATATATTTT
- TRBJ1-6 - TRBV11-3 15 CASSLESSYNSPLHF TGTGCCAGCAGCTTGGAGAGCTCCTATAATTCACCCCTCCACTTT
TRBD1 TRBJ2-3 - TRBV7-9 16 CASSLYRGSSTDTQYF TGTGCCAGCAGCCTATACAGGGGTTCTAGCACAGATACGCAGTATTTT
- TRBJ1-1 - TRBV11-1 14 CASRTGLTNTEAFF TGTGCCAGCAGGACGGGACTAACCAACACTGAAGCTTTCTTT
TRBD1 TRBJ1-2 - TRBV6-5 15 CASSYGGTAHYGYTF TGTGCCAGCAGTTACGGAGGGACAGCGCACTATGGCTACACCTTC
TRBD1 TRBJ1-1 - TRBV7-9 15 CASSLTGTGLGEAFF TGTGCCAGCAGCTTGACCGGGACAGGGCTCGGTGAAGCTTTCTTT
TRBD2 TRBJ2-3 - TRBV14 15 CASSLGLADTDTQYF TGTGCCAGCAGCCTGGGACTAGCAGACACAGATACGCAGTATTTT
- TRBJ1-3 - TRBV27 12 CASGRIGNTIYF TGTGCCAGCGGCAGGATTGGAAACACCATATATTTT
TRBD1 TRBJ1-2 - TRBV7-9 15 CASSIPGQGIYGYTF TGTGCCAGCAGCATCCCGGGACAGGGGATCTACGGCTACACCTTC
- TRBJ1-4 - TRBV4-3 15 CASSQSGSSNEKLFF TGCGCCAGCAGCCAATCAGGGTCGTCTAATGAAAAACTGTTTTTT
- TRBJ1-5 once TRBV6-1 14 CASSEGLGGMSQHF TGTGCCAGCAGTGAAGGTTTAGGGGGGATGTCCCAGCATTTT
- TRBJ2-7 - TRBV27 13 CASSFGGRYEQYF TGTGCCAGCAGTTTCGGGGGGCGCTACGAGCAGTACTTC
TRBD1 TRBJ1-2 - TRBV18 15 CASSPGTGSRYGYTF TGTGCCAGCTCACCCGGGACAGGGTCCCGCTATGGCTACACCTTC
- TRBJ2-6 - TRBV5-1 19 CASSFQRGRAIAGANVLTF TGCGCCAGCAGCTTTCAACGGGGACGGGCTATTGCCGGGGCCAACGTCCTGACTTTC
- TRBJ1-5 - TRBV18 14 CASSKGGMNQPQHF TGTGCCAGCTCGAAAGGAGGCATGAATCAGCCCCAGCATTTT
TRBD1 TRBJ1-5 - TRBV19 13 CASSVQGGVAQHF TGTGCCAGTAGTGTCCAGGGGGGAGTAGCCCAGCATTTT
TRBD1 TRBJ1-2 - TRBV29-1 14 CSVDPGTGIGGYTF TGCAGCGTAGACCCCGGGACAGGGATCGGTGGCTACACCTTC
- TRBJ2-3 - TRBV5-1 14 CASSLGQTTDTQYF TGCGCCAGCAGCTTAGGGCAGACCACAGATACGCAGTATTTT
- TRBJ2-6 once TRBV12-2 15 CASRSTTSGANVLTF TGTGCAAGTCGCAGTACAACATCTGGGGCCAACGTCCTGACTTTC
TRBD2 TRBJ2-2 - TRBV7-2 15 CASSPGLAGTGELFF TGTGCCAGCAGCCCAGGACTAGCGGGTACCGGGGAGCTGTTTTTT
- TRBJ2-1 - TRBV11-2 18 CASSLVPSAGLSYNEQFF TGTGCCAGCAGCTTAGTCCCATCAGCAGGCCTCTCCTACAATGAGCAGTTCTTC
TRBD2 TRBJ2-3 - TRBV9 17 CASSVTSLAGVGDTQYF TGTGCCAGCAGCGTAACCTCCCTAGCGGGAGTAGGAGATACGCAGTATTTT
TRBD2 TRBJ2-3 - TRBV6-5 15 CASRIAGVRTDTQYF TGTGCCAGCCGTATTGCGGGAGTTCGGACAGATACGCAGTATTTT
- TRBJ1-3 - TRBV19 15 CASSGEVGRRNTIYF TGTGCCAGCTCCGGTGAGGTCGGACGTAGAAACACCATATATTTT
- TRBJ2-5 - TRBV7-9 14 CASSLVTIQETQYF TGTGCCAGCAGCTTAGTGACTATCCAAGAGACCCAGTACTTC
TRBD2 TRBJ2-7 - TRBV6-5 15 CASTPTGTSVHEQYF TGTGCCAGCACCCCCACCGGGACTAGCGTACACGAGCAGTACTTC
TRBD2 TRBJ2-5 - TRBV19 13 CASGTSGRETQYF TGTGCCAGTGGGACTAGCGGGAGGGAGACCCAGTACTTC
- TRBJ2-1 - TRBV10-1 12 CASNDPGNEQFF TGCGCCAGCAACGACCCTGGGAATGAGCAGTTCTTC
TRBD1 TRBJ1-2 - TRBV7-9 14 CASSLSDRPSGYTF TGTGCCAGCAGCTTGTCGGACAGGCCGTCTGGCTACACCTTC
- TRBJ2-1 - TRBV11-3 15 CASSLDGRGFDEQFF TGTGCCAGCAGCTTAGATGGGCGAGGATTCGATGAGCAGTTCTTC
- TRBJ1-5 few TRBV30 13 CAWSLSLNQPQHF TGTGCCTGGAGTCTCAGCTTGAATCAGCCCCAGCATTTT